One sample yielded the 24 T cell receptor beta chains listed below, sequenced in a study of OX40 agonist ivuxolimab in advanced cancers. TCRdb keeps only in-frame clones here, not all; method: immunoSEQ multiplex PCR. Of some 80,000 clones listed, 89% were seen once; the top ten hold under 0.4%. The sequenced sample was CD4+ or CD8+ T cells sorted from blood, obtained in a trial of the OX40 agonist ivuxolimab. Every receptor here comes from an adult with an advanced solid tumor such as melanoma, head and neck, liver or kidney cancer.

V is TRBV10-3 and J is TRBJ1-2, with 7 bases fitting TRBD1. CDR1 ENHRY and CDR2 SYGVKD come from the germline V gene. This CDR3 is built from 14 residues. The V gene end was trimmed by 3 bases and the J gene end by 8 bases; junction bases not matched to a gene: 9. CDR3 sequence: CAISEISRGTGYTF. DNA for the CDR3: TGTGCCATCAGTGAAATCTCCAGGGGGACAGGCTACACCTTC.

The chain links TRBV18 to TRBJ2-5, with D unresolved. Trimming left V 0 bases short and J 2 bases short, with 10 bases between. There are 15 residues in the CDR3. Germline lookup yields CDR1 KGHSH and CDR2 LQKENI. The CDR3 reads CASSPPWAVQETQYF. For the CDR3, the DNA is TGTGCCAGCTCACCACCGTGGGCAGTTCAAGAGACCCAGTACTTC.

The CDR3 DNA reads as TGTGCCAGCAGCTCCCAGGACGGAAAAGCCTACGAGCAGTACTTC. Protein: CASSSQDGKAYEQYF. V is TRBV7-2 and J is TRBJ2-7; D remains ambiguous. Trimming shortened V by 4 bases and J by 2 bases, and 15 bases separated the two germline ends. The CDR3 spans 15 residues. Germline CDR1 and CDR2: SGHTA and FQGNSA.

The chain links TRBV4-3 to TRBJ2-7; either TRBD1 or TRBD2 may fit D (5 bases each). V dropped 1 base and J dropped 5 bases, with 15 bases sitting between them. The CDR3 has 15 residues. CDR1 and CDR2 (germline): LGHNA, YSLEER. CDR3 nucleotides: TGCGCCAGCAGCCAAGGATCGGGACCCTTCGACGAGCAGTACTTC. Its translation: CASSQGSGPFDEQYF.

This sequence joins TRBV10-3 and TRBJ2-7; TRBD2 matches at 9 bases. The V segment lost 8 bases and the J segment 5 bases; nucleotides outside the gene matches: 10. The CDR3 covers 14 residues. CDR1 is ENHRY and CDR2 is SYGVKD in the germline V gene. CDR3 in amino acids: CAIAMDLAGNEQYF. DNA of the CDR3: TGTGCCATCGCGATGGACCTAGCGGGAAACGAGCAGTACTTC.

The chain links TRBV18 to TRBJ2-3; D uncertain. The length of the CDR3 is 15 residues. The germline V gene encodes CDR1 KGHSH and CDR2 LQKENI. With 3 bases removed from V and 0 bases from J, the gap between germline ends came to 10 bases. The CDR3 here is CASSPVGISTDTQYF. The DNA of the CDR3 is TGTGCCAGCTCACCGGTGGGGATTAGCACAGATACGCAGTATTTT.

This clone was observed a handful of times. J is TRBJ1-6 and V is TRBV7-9; D unclear. V lost 4 bases and J 7 bases, leaving 17 bases between the germline ends. This CDR3 is 16 amino acids long. Germline V gene data show CDR1 as SEHNR and CDR2 as FQNEAQ (reference sequence). The CDR3 here is CASSSTQVGKNSPLHF. CDR3 nucleotides: TGTGCCAGCAGCTCCACCCAGGTTGGGAAAAATTCACCCCTCCACTTT. Full variable domain (outside the CDR3, taken from reference TRBV7-9 and TRBJ1-6): DTGVSQNPRHKITKRGQNVTFRCDPISEHNRLYWYRQTLGQGPEFLTYFQNEAQLEKSRLLSDRFSAERPKGSFSTLEIQRTEQGDSAMYLCASSSTQVGKNSPLHFGNGTRLTVT.

V is TRBV30 and J is TRBJ1-4; D not resolved. The CDR3 length is 13 residues. The germline V and J ends were trimmed by 8 bases and 6 bases, with 16 bases remaining between them. From germline, CDR1 is GTSNPN and CDR2 SVGIG (reference sequence). The CDR3 sequence: CALSTVGHEKLFF. DNA of the CDR3: TGTGCCCTTTCGACGGTGGGCCATGAAAAACTGTTTTTT. The full variable domain, in which reference TRBV30 and TRBJ1-4 provide the parts outside the CDR3, is SQTIHQWPATLVQPVGSPLSLECTVEGTSNPNLYWYRQAAGRGLQLLFYSVGIGQISSEVPQNLSASRPQDRQFILSSKKLLLSDSGFYLCALSTVGHEKLFFGSGTQLSVL.

Points on this clone: The junction and the germline gene differ at one end; a read error may be behind it. The V gene is TRBV10-1, the J gene TRBJ2-7; 7 bases align to TRBD2. Per germline, CDR1 WNHNN and CDR2 SYGVQD (reference sequence). This CDR3 contains 15 residues. The CDR3 spells CASSDPSGASHEQYF. CDR3 in DNA: TGCGCCAGCTCTGACCCCAGCGGGGCCTCCCACGAGCAGTACTTC.

The chain couples TRBV10-3 to TRBJ2-5; D gene ambiguous. The CDR3 has 14 residues. Trimming took off 3 bases at V and 1 base at J, with 9 bases between the two ends. Germline-derived CDR1 and CDR2 are ENHRY and SYGVKD. DNA of the CDR3: TGTGCCATCAGTGACGGGTCGTCCCAAGAGACCCAGTACTTC. This sequence encodes CAISDGSSQETQYF.

The chain's CDR3 is CASSFLSGSRNEQFF. DNA for the CDR3: TGTGCCAGCAGTTTTCTTAGCGGGAGTAGGAATGAGCAGTTCTTC. The chain carries TRBV27 and TRBJ2-1; 9 bases line up with TRBD2. This CDR3 region has 15 residues. In germline, CDR1 is MNHEY, CDR2 SMNVEV (reference sequence). Germline trimming cut 3 bases from V and 7 bases from J; bases unmatched to any gene: 7.

A word on this clone: At one of its ends the junction is not consistent with the germline gene, which may arise from a read error. Other DNA sequences of this sample code for an identical CDR3. The chain couples TRBV7-2 to TRBJ2-7; 7 nucleotides agree with TRBD1. This CDR3 is built from 14 residues. The germline V gene has CDR1 SGHTA and CDR2 FQGNSA. CDR3 coding DNA: TGTGCTAGCAGCCACGAATATGCCCGGGACAGCAAAAACTTC. Amino acids: CASSHEYARDSKNF.

The chain employs TRBV19 and TRBJ1-5; the match to TRBD1 covers 10 bases. V lost 3 bases, J lost 7 bases, and 3 bases stayed unmatched. This CDR3 has 14 residues. Germline CDR1 and CDR2: LNHDA and SQIVND (reference sequence). CDR3 nucleotide sequence: TGTGCCAGTAGTATGGGACAGGGGCTCCAGCCCCAGCATTTT. Protein: CASSMGQGLQPQHF. The full variable domain, completed using reference TRBV19 and TRBJ1-5, is DGGITQSPKYLFRKEGQNVTLSCEQNLNHDAMYWYRQDPGQGLRLIYYSQIVNDFQKGDIAEGYSVSREKKESFPLTVTSAQKNPTAFYLCASSMGQGLQPQHFGDGTRLSIL.

This clone was recorded only once. This chain connects TRBV11-3 to TRBJ2-1; TRBD1 agrees at 8 bases. Germline V gene sequence: CDR1 SGHNT, CDR2 YENEEA. CDR3 length: 15 amino acids. V was clipped by 3 bases and J by 6 bases; unmatched bases: 7. The CDR3 loop reads CASSLSQGASNEQFF. The CDR3 nucleotides read TGTGCCAGCAGCTTGAGTCAGGGGGCTAGCAATGAGCAGTTCTTC.

V usage is TRBV5-1 and J usage is TRBJ2-1, with TRBD2 identical over 16 bases. The CDR3 is made up of 16 amino acids. Per the germline V gene, CDR1 is SGHRS and CDR2 is YFSETQ. V gave up 4 bases and J gave up 7 bases; unmatched junction bases: 5. In nucleotides, the CDR3 is TGCGCCAGCAGCCAGGGACTAGCGGGGGGGCTAAATGAGCAGTTCTTC. Translated, it gives CASSQGLAGGLNEQFF.

V and J are TRBV7-8 and TRBJ1-3; 8 bases agree with TRBD1. The ends lost 5 bases at V and 0 bases at J; junction bases unmatched: 3. Germline lookup yields CDR1 SGHVS and CDR2 FQNEAQ. The CDR3 is 15 amino acids. The CDR3 bases are TGTGCCAGCAGCCCGGGACAGGTCTCTGGAAACACCATATATTTT. Translated, it gives CASSPGQVSGNTIYF.

The genes are TRBV2 and TRBJ2-5; D is perhaps TRBD1 or TRBD2 (5 bases each). The CDR3 spans 16 residues. Trimming shortened V by 2 bases and J by 3 bases, and 16 bases separated the two germline ends. Germline CDR1 SNHLY, CDR2 FYNNEI. CDR3 in DNA: TGTGCCAGCAGTGAATTCCCGGGACCCCAAAAAGAGACCCAGTACTTC. Its translation is CASSEFPGPQKETQYF. The entire variable domain, with the rest obtained from reference TRBV2 and TRBJ2-5, is as follows: EPEVTQTPSHQVTQMGQEVILRCVPISNHLYFYWYRQILGQKVEFLVSFYNNEISEKSEIFDDQFSVERPDGSNFTLKIRSTKLEDSAMYFCASSEFPGPQKETQYFGPGTRLLVL.

The genes are TRBV27 and TRBJ2-7; maybe TRBD2 (6 bases). In germline, CDR1 is MNHEY, CDR2 SMNVEV (reference sequence). V dropped 3 bases and J dropped 6 bases, with 9 bases sitting between them. This CDR3 contains 12 residues. CDR3 in amino acids: CASSFMGGEQYF. The CDR3 nucleotides read TGTGCCAGCAGTTTCATGGGGGGCGAGCAGTACTTC.

This chain links TRBV7-9 with TRBJ1-6; D is ambiguous. This CDR3 has 12 amino acids. V was shortened by 5 bases and J by 8 bases, with 7 bases between the two germline ends. Germline lookup yields CDR1 SEHNR and CDR2 FQNEAQ (reference sequence). DNA of the CDR3: TGTGCCAGCAGCCTAACTGATTCACCCCTCCACTTT. Translation: CASSLTDSPLHF. The entire variable domain, with the rest obtained from reference TRBV7-9 and TRBJ1-6, is as follows: DTGVSQNPRHKITKRGQNVTFRCDPISEHNRLYWYRQTLGQGPEFLTYFQNEAQLEKSRLLSDRFSAERPKGSFSTLEIQRTEQGDSAMYLCASSLTDSPLHFGNGTRLTVT.

This rearrangement joins TRBV5-6 to TRBJ2-3, with 7 bases identical to TRBD1. Germline V gene data show CDR1 as SGHDT and CDR2 as YYEEEE. The CDR3 has 15 residues. V shed 3 bases and J 6 bases; nucleotides not matched to a gene: 10. CDR3 loop: CASSSWTGFTDTQYF. In nucleotides, the CDR3 is TGTGCCAGCAGCTCTTGGACAGGATTTACCGATACGCAGTATTTT.

This chain connects TRBV7-8 to TRBJ2-4; 7 nucleotides match TRBD1. V trimming: 0 bases; J trimming: 0 bases; junction bases outside the gene matches: 5. This CDR3 is built from 17 residues. Germline loops: CDR1 SGHVS, CDR2 FQNEAQ. The CDR3: CASSLAERGLAKNIQYF. The DNA of the CDR3 is TGTGCCAGCAGCTTAGCGGAGAGGGGGCTAGCCAAAAACATTCAGTACTTC.

The chain is built from TRBV27 and TRBJ2-1, with 13 bases that match TRBD2. Germline V gives CDR1 MNHEY, CDR2 SMNVEV (reference sequence). The length of the CDR3 is 17 residues. The J segment lost 3 bases and the V segment lost 4 bases, leaving 6 bases of the junction unmatched. The CDR3 DNA reads as TGTGCCAGCAGTTCACGGACTAGCGGGAGACTCTACAATGAGCAGTTCTTC. Translation gives CASSSRTSGRLYNEQFF.

About this clone itself: The same CDR3 arises from other DNA sequences in this sample as well. The rearrangement links TRBV18 to TRBJ1-1; 8 nucleotides match TRBD1. Germline V lookup: CDR1 KGHSH, CDR2 LQKENI. Losses at the gene ends were 1 base for V and 0 bases for J; bases not matched to a gene: 1. The CDR3 spans 15 residues. CDR3 nucleotide sequence: TGTGCCAGCTCACCACGGACAGGGATGAACACTGAAGCTTTCTTT. It is translated as CASSPRTGMNTEAFF.

As for this clone: Other DNA sequences within the sample encode an identical CDR3. CDR3: CATSRGGTQYF. The CDR3 bases are TGTGCCACCAGCAGAGGGGGGACCCAGTACTTC. J is TRBJ2-5 and V is TRBV15; the D is unclear. Germline assignment: CDR1 LNHNV and CDR2 YYDKDF (reference sequence). V was cut by 1 base and J by 7 bases, with 4 bases left in between. The CDR3 extends over 11 amino acids.